The next 30 T cell receptor beta chains were all read from a single sample in a study of T cells in Graves' hyperthyroidism and ophthalmopathy. Amplification of TCR beta CDR3 regions used RNA as the template. The TCR CDR3 first-round RT-PCR relied on the HTBI primer set. One entry per CDR3 protein, called by TCRdb with MiXCR from the multiplex PCR reads. The table has fewer than 500,000 distinct CDR3 sequences, approximately 12% seen once. Sequences were obtained from blood. Receptor source: a man aged 25 to 45 with Graves' hyperthyroidism that later progressed to Graves' ophthalmopathy.

This clonotype was seen repeatedly, ten times or more. The chain couples TRBV2 to TRBJ1-1; D is unclear. V was trimmed by 8 bases and J by 7 bases, leaving 11 bases between them. Germline V lookup: CDR1 SNHLY, CDR2 FYNNEI. This CDR3 region has 11 residues. CDR3 amino acids: CASGEVLEAFF. CDR3 nucleotide sequence: TGTGCCAGCGGGGAGGTACTTGAAGCTTTCTTT.

This CDR3 reads CASSYRTGSTDTQYF. CDR3 nucleotide sequence: TGTGCCAGCAGTTACCGGACAGGTTCCACAGATACGCAGTATTTT. This chain links TRBV2 with TRBJ2-3, with 7 bases that match TRBD1. Germline V gene lookup returns CDR1 SNHLY and CDR2 FYNNEI. The CDR3 covers 15 residues. Trimming took 5 bases from V and 2 from J; bases not matched to a gene: 7.

This clonotype came up many times. The V and J genes are TRBV5-1 and TRBJ2-3; TRBD1 matches 7 bases. The trim removed 3 bases at V and 2 bases at J, leaving 6 bases unmatched. The V gene's germline CDR1 is SGHRS and CDR2 YFSETQ. The CDR3 is 15 amino acids. CDR3 nucleotides: TGCGCCAGCAGCTCGACAGGGCAACTCACAGATACGCAGTATTTT. Translation gives CASSSTGQLTDTQYF.

The V gene is TRBV7-9, the J gene TRBJ2-1; D might be TRBD1 (6 bases). The CDR3 totals 14 residues. Per germline, CDR1 SEHNR and CDR2 FQNEAQ (reference sequence). Trimming shortened V by 5 bases and J by 8 bases, and 16 bases separated the two germline ends. The CDR3 here is CASSPATGWDEQFF. The CDR3 nucleotides are TGTGCCAGCAGCCCCGCGACAGGCTGGGATGAGCAGTTCTTC.

This clonotype showed up many times. J is TRBJ1-2 and V is TRBV7-2, with 9 positions matching TRBD1. Germline CDR1 is SGHTA and CDR2 is FQGNSA. The CDR3 length is 14 residues. V was pared by 1 base and J by 7 bases, with 4 bases of the junction left unmatched. The CDR3 DNA sequence: TGTGCCAGCAGCTTAGACAGGGGGCTAAGTGGCTACACCTTC. Its translation is CASSLDRGLSGYTF.

This clonotype was seen a few times. The gene calls are TRBV3-1 and TRBJ2-3; 11 bases are a match to TRBD2. This CDR3 has 18 residues. The germline V gene encodes CDR1 LGHDT and CDR2 YNNKEL (reference sequence). Trimming cost V 3 bases and J 6 bases; bases outside gene matches: 14. DNA of the CDR3: TGTGCCAGCAGCCAGGGGCCCCTAGCGGGGGGCCAATCCGATACGCAGTATTTT. It is translated as CASSQGPLAGGQSDTQYF.

This clonotype was seen repeatedly, ten times or more. V gene TRBV30 combines with J gene TRBJ1-6; a weak D match, TRBD1 (5 bases). Germline V lookup: CDR1 GTSNPN, CDR2 SVGIG (reference sequence). The CDR3 covers 15 residues. The V end lost 0 bases, the J end lost 9 bases, and 15 bases lay between the germline ends. CDR3 protein: CAWSVGGKWSSPLHF. CDR3 DNA: TGTGCCTGGAGTGTGGGGGGGAAGTGGAGTTCACCCCTCCACTTT.

The J gene is TRBJ2-2, the V gene TRBV6-1; possible D gene TRBD2, 6 bases. V lost 6 bases and J lost 4, with 15 bases in between. Germline V gene data show CDR1 as MNHNS and CDR2 as SASEGT. The CDR3 has 15 residues. In DNA, the CDR3 is TGTGCCAGCAGATTCGGGACTCTAGCCACCGGGGAGCTGTTTTTT. Protein sequence: CASRFGTLATGELFF.

About this clonotype: A much larger clone sits a single nucleotide away, making a read error possible. The chain couples TRBV7-2 to TRBJ1-5; D gene ambiguous. The CDR3 totals 16 residues. The V gene's germline CDR1 is SGHTA and CDR2 FQGNSA. CDR3: CASSQVGGYSNQLQHF. As DNA, the CDR3 is TGTGCCAGCAGCCAAGTAGGAGGGTATAGCAATCAGCTCCAGCATTTT.

Details on this clonotype: A read error may explain this, as a much larger clone is one base away. The chain links TRBV6-2 or TRBV6-3 to TRBJ1-4, with D perhaps TRBD1 (5 bases). This CDR3 has 15 amino acids. Germline assignment: CDR1 MNHEY and CDR2 SVGEGT. The CDR3 DNA is TGTGCCAGCTCCCCCATGTGGGGCGAGCGTGAAAAACTGTCTTTT. The encoded protein is CASSPMWGEREKLSF.

The sample holds many counts of this clonotype. This chain links TRBV7-9 with TRBJ2-7; D not certain. Germline CDR1 SEHNR, CDR2 FQNEAQ (reference sequence). V lost 5 bases and J lost 2, with 13 bases in between. CDR3 length: 14 residues. CDR3 residues: CASSPPWATYEQYF. CDR3 DNA sequence: TGTGCCAGCAGCCCCCCTTGGGCCACCTACGAGCAGTACTTC.

This clonotype has a handful of counts. This rearrangement joins TRBV12-3 or TRBV12-4 to TRBJ1-3; 9 nucleotides match TRBD1. The J segment lost 0 bases and the V segment lost 4 bases, leaving 1 base of the junction unmatched. The CDR3 is made up of 15 amino acids. The CDR3: CASSWGQGSGNTIYF. In nucleotides, the CDR3 is TGTGCCAGCAGTTGGGGACAGGGCTCTGGAAACACCATATATTTT.

This sequence joins TRBV18 and TRBJ2-6; tentatively, D is TRBD1 (5 bases). The length of the CDR3 is 14 residues. V lost 8 bases to trimming and J lost 0 bases, with 8 bases between them. Germline V CDR1 and CDR2: KGHSH, LQKENI. In nucleotides, the CDR3 is TGTGCCAGCCAGGGTCTCTCTGGGGCCAACGTCCTGACTTTC. This gives the protein CASQGLSGANVLTF.

V is TRBV6-1 and J is TRBJ1-1, with D possibly TRBD1 on 5 matching bases. The CDR3 sequence is 13 residues long. The V and J ends lost 6 bases and 3 bases respectively, with 11 bases between them. CDR1 MNHNS and CDR2 SASEGT come from the germline V gene. In nucleotides, the CDR3 is TGTGCCAGCAGCGGGGGGGGGTACACTGAAGCTTTCTTT. Amino acid sequence: CASSGGGYTEAFF.

This clonotype was detected ten times or more. This sequence joins TRBV7-8 and TRBJ2-7; TRBD1 matches at 9 bases. Germline V gives CDR1 SGHVS, CDR2 FQNEAQ. With V trimmed by 1 base and J by 5 bases, 6 bases remained unmatched. This CDR3 spans 15 amino acids. CDR3 loop: CASSLDRGLGNEQYF. The DNA of the CDR3 is TGTGCCAGCAGCTTAGACAGGGGGCTTGGAAACGAGCAGTACTTC.

This clonotype was recorded at least ten times. The chain combines TRBV12-3 or TRBV12-4 with TRBJ2-1; 7 bases match TRBD2. The CDR3 extends over 14 amino acids. V lost 7 bases, J lost 2 bases, and 5 bases stayed unmatched. The CDR3 region is CASTGGSAYNEQFF. CDR3 in DNA: TGTGCCAGCACCGGGGGGTCCGCCTACAATGAGCAGTTCTTC.

This sequence joins TRBV12-3 or TRBV12-4 and TRBJ2-7, with D perhaps being TRBD1 or TRBD2 (5 bases each). Trimming stripped 6 bases from V and 5 bases from J, with 8 bases between. There are 11 residues in the CDR3. CDR3: CASSGANEQYF. The CDR3 bases are TGTGCCAGCAGCGGGGCCAACGAGCAGTACTTC.

In the case of this clonotype: This sequence may be a read error, since a much larger clone differs from it by one base. The CDR3 loop is CASGYDGQLEAFF. CDR3 coding DNA: TGTGCCAGCGGTTACGATGGGCAGCTTGAAGCTTTCTTT. V and J are TRBV2 and TRBJ1-1; D not resolved. With 8 bases removed from V and 7 bases from J, the gap between germline ends came to 17 bases. Looked up from germline, CDR1 is SNHLY and CDR2 is FYNNEI. The CDR3 sequence is 13 residues long.

This clonotype was counted between two and nine times. The V gene is TRBV25-1, the J gene TRBJ2-1; D may be TRBD1 (6 bases). Germline V gene sequence: CDR1 MGHDK, CDR2 SYGVNS. V lost 4 bases and J lost 3, with 13 bases in between. The CDR3 length is 15 residues. The CDR3 DNA reads TGTGCCAGCAGTGGCCGGGACACGGGCTACAATGAGCAGTTCTTC. Translating it yields CASSGRDTGYNEQFF. Using reference TRBV25-1 and TRBJ2-1 for the parts outside the CDR3, the full variable domain is EADIYQTPRYLVIGTGKKITLECSQTMGHDKMYWYQQDPGMELHLIHYSYGVNSTEKGDLSSESTVSRIRTEHFPLTLESARPSHTSQYLCASSGRDTGYNEQFFGPGTRLTVL.

CDR3 nucleotides: TGCAGCGTTGAAGATCAAGAGGGGGAGACCCAGTACTTC. Its protein is CSVEDQEGETQYF. The chain is built from TRBV29-1 and TRBJ2-5; the D gene could be TRBD1 or TRBD2 (5 bases each). In germline, CDR1 is SQVTM, CDR2 ANQGSEA. This CDR3 contains 13 residues. Trimming removed 0 bases at V and 5 bases at J, with 10 bases between.

In this sample, this clonotype turned up many times. The chain joins TRBV11-2 to TRBJ2-3, with D tentatively TRBD2 (6 bases). The CDR3 contains 16 residues. Trimming removed 6 bases at V and 0 bases at J, with 16 bases between. The germline CDR1 and CDR2 sequences are SGHAT and FQNNGV. This CDR3 reads CASSLEGIPSTDTQYF. The DNA of the CDR3 is TGTGCCAGCAGTTTGGAGGGGATTCCTAGCACAGATACGCAGTATTTT.

In its sample, this clonotype was seen a few times. V is TRBV12-3 or TRBV12-4 and J is TRBJ1-3; D gene unclear. The V end was cut by 2 bases, the J end by 0 bases, with 5 bases between. The CDR3 length is 14 residues. The CDR3 reads CASSLWSSGNTIYF. CDR3 coding DNA: TGTGCCAGCAGTTTATGGAGCTCTGGAAACACCATATATTTT.

In its sample, this clonotype was seen many times. The gene calls are TRBV29-1 and TRBJ1-1; 9 bases match TRBD1. CDR3 length: 13 residues. Looked up from germline, CDR1 is SQVTM and CDR2 is ANQGSEA. Trimming removed 6 bases from V and 4 bases from J; junction bases left unmatched: 6. In nucleotides, the CDR3 is TGCAGCGTCGTGACAGGGGGTAGCACTGAAGCTTTCTTT. It encodes CSVVTGGSTEAFF.

This clonotype was recorded at least ten times. The rearrangement uses TRBV2 and TRBJ1-1; 8 positions agree with TRBD1. The V segment lost 8 bases and the J segment 1 base; nucleotides outside the gene matches: 12. Germline V CDR1 and CDR2: SNHLY, FYNNEI. This CDR3 region has 16 residues. CDR3 sequence reads: CASYVDRDNPNTEAFF. Here the CDR3 DNA reads TGTGCCAGCTATGTGGACAGGGATAATCCGAACACTGAAGCTTTCTTT.

This clonotype was counted at least ten times. This chain links TRBV18 with TRBJ2-5; D perhaps matches TRBD1 (6 bases). CDR3 length: 16 residues. Germline loops: CDR1 KGHSH, CDR2 LQKENI. Trimming pared 2 bases from V and 4 bases from J, leaving 17 bases between. DNA of the CDR3: TGTGCCAGCTCACCAGGGACACCTTACCGAGGAGAGACCCAGTACTTC. Its translation: CASSPGTPYRGETQYF.

This clonotype occurred many times. V usage is TRBV2 and J usage is TRBJ1-4; 7 bases map to TRBD1. Germline V gene sequence: CDR1 SNHLY, CDR2 FYNNEI. This CDR3 spans 20 amino acids. The J segment lost 1 base and the V segment lost 2 bases, leaving 16 bases of the junction unmatched. In nucleotides, the CDR3 is TGTGCCAGCAGTGAATTCCTCCAGGGGGTAAAAGTCGGAACTAATGAAAAACTGTTTTTT. Translating it yields CASSEFLQGVKVGTNEKLFF.

This clonotype occurred many times. The V call is TRBV27, the J call TRBJ2-3; D possibly uses TRBD1 or TRBD2 (5 bases each). Germline assignment: CDR1 MNHEY and CDR2 SMNVEV (reference sequence). The CDR3 covers 18 residues. V lost 3 bases to trimming and J lost 0 bases, with 19 bases between them. The CDR3 nucleotides are TGTGCCAGCAGTTTTAGGCGGGTAGGACATAAGAGCACAGATACGCAGTATTTT. The encoded protein is CASSFRRVGHKSTDTQYF.

This clonotype was seen more than once but under ten times. This rearrangement joins TRBV19 to TRBJ1-5; D might be TRBD1 (5 bases). The CDR3 spans 12 residues. The germline V gene has CDR1 LNHDA and CDR2 SQIVND (reference sequence). Trimming pared 5 bases from V and 8 bases from J, leaving 10 bases between. In DNA, the CDR3 is TGTGCCAGTAGTCCGCGGGGGAAGCCCCAGCATTTT. Translating it yields CASSPRGKPQHF.

This clonotype was seen many times. The chain uses TRBV2 and TRBJ1-4; D may be TRBD1 (5 bases). There are 14 residues in the CDR3. In germline, CDR1 is SNHLY, CDR2 FYNNEI. V dropped 7 bases and J dropped 3 bases, with 12 bases sitting between them. The DNA of the CDR3 is TGTGCCAGCAAAGCAGGGTTAGCTAATGAAAAACTGTTTTTT. Encoded protein: CASKAGLANEKLFF.

Concerning this clonotype: Mismatch with germline at one junction end may stem from a read error. The V gene is TRBV30, the J gene TRBJ2-2, with D perhaps TRBD2 (5 bases). This CDR3 is 15 amino acids long. Germline assignment: CDR1 GTSNPN and CDR2 SVGIG (reference sequence). The CDR3 sequence: CAWRRSRSNTGDLFF. In DNA, the CDR3 is TGTGCCTGGAGGCGGAGCAGATCGAACACCGGGGATCTGTTTTTT. Variable domain in full (rest from reference TRBV30 and TRBJ2-2): SQTIHQWPATLVQPVGSPLSLECTVEGTSNPNLYWYRQAAGRGLQLLFYSVGIGQISSEVPQNLSASRPQDRQFILSSKKLLLSDSGFYLCAWRRSRSNTGDLFFGEGSRLTVL.